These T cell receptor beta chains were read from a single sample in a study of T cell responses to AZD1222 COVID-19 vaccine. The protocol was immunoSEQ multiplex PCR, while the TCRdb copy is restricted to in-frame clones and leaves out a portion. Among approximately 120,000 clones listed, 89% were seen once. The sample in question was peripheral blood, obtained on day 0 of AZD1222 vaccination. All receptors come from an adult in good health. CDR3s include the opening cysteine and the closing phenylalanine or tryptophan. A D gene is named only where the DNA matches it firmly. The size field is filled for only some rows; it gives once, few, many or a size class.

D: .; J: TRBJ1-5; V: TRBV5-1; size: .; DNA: TGCGCCAGCAGCTTGGTAGGGGGCAATCAGCCCCAGCATTTT; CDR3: CASSLVGGNQPQHF
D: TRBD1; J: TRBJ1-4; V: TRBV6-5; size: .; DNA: TGTGCCAGCAGCACGACAGGGTACAATGAAAAACTGTTTTTT; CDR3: CASSTTGYNEKLFF
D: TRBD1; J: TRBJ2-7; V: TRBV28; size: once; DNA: TGTGCCAGCCTCGGGACAGAAACCTACGAGCAGTACTTC; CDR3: CASLGTETYEQYF
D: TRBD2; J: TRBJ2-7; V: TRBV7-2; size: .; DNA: TGTGCCAGCAGCCCCGGGGGGGGGTCACACTACGAGCAGTACTTC; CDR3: CASSPGGGSHYEQYF
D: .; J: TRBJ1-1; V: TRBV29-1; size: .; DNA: TGCAGCGGCGGCCAGTTAGCCACTGAAGCTTTCTTT; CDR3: CSGGQLATEAFF
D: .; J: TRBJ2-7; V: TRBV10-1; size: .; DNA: TGCGCCAGCAGTGAGGTGGGACCCTCCTACGAGCAGTACTTC; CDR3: CASSEVGPSYEQYF
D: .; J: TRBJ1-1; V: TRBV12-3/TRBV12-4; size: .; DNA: TGTGCCACCACAGGGACCCAAGGGACTGAAGCTTTCTTT; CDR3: CATTGTQGTEAFF
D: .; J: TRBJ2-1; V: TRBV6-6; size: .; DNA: TGTGCCAGCAGTTACCTGAGCTCCTACAATGAGCAGTTCTTC; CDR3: CASSYLSSYNEQFF
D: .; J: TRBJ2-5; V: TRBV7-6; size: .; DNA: TGTGCCAGCAGCCCGACTCAGGGGATAGGAGAGACCCAGTACTTC; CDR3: CASSPTQGIGETQYF
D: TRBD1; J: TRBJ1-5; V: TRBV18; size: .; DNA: TGTGCCAGCTCACCTTACCGACAGGGCCAAGGTAGCAATCAGCCCCAGCATTTT; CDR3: CASSPYRQGQGSNQPQHF
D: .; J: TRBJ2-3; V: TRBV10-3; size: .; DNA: TGTGCCATCAGTGGAGCCAGGGAGGCAACAGATACGCAGTATTTT; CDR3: CAISGAREATDTQYF
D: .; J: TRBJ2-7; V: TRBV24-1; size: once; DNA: TGTGCCACCAGTGATCAGGACGGTTACGAGCAGTACTTC; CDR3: CATSDQDGYEQYF
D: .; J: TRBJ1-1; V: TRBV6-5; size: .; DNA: TGTGCCGGCAGTTACTCGTACCAGGTAGGAACTGAAGCTTTCTTT; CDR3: CAGSYSYQVGTEAFF
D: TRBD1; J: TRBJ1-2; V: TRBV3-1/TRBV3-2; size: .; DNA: TGTGCCAGCAGCCTTAGACAGGGAGAAGATGGCTACACCTTC; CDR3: CASSLRQGEDGYTF
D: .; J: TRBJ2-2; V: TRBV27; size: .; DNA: TGTGCCAGCAGCCCGACAGGCAGGGGCGGCAGGACCGGGGAGCTGTTTTTT; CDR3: CASSPTGRGGRTGELFF
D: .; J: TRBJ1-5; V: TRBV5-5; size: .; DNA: TGTGCCAGCAGAAGACAGTACGACAATCAGCCCCAGCATTTT; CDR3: CASRRQYDNQPQHF
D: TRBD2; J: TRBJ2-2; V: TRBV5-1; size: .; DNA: TGCGCCAGCAGCTATAGCGGGGCCGGGCACGGGGAGCTGTTTTTT; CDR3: CASSYSGAGHGELFF
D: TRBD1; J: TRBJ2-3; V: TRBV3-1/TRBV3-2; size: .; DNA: TGTGCCAGCAGCCCGACAGGGGTGACAGATACGCAGTATTTT; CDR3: CASSPTGVTDTQYF
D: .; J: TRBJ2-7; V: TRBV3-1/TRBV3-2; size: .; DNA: TGTGCCAGCAGCCTCGAGGGATATACGGGTGAGCAGTACTTC; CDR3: CASSLEGYTGEQYF
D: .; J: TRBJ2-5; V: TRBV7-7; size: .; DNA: TGTGCTAGCAGCTTATCCAGGGCCCAAGAGACCCAGTACTTC; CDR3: CASSLSRAQETQYF
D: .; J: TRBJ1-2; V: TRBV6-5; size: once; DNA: TGTGCCACCGAAGCCGGAGTGGGGGGCTACACCTTC; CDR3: CATEAGVGGYTF
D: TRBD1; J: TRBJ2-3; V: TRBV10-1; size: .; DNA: TGCGCCAGCGCCCGGGACAGGGACACGGGTACGCAGTATTTT; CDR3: CASARDRDTGTQYF
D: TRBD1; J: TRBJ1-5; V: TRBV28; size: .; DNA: TGTGCCAGCAGAGGGGACAGGGGAGGAAGCAATCAGCCCCAGCATTTT; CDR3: CASRGDRGGSNQPQHF
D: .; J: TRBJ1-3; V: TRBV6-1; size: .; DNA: TGTGCCAGCAGTGATAATTGGGCTGATGGAAACACCATATATTTT; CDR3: CASSDNWADGNTIYF
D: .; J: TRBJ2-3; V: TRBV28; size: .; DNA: TGTGCCAGCACCCCTCGGGGTGTTAGCACAGATACGCAGTATTTT; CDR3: CASTPRGVSTDTQYF
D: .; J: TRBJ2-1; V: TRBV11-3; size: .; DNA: TGTGCCAGCAGCCCGCGGACTAAAGCTGTTTCTGAGCAGTTCTTC; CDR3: CASSPRTKAVSEQFF
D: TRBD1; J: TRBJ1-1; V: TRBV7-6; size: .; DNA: TGTGCCAGCAGCTCAGCCGGGACAGGGTCTCTCTGGACTGAAGCTTTCTTT; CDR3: CASSSAGTGSLWTEAFF
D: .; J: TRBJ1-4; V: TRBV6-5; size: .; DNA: TGTGCCAGCAGTTACGCTATTAATGAAAAACTGTTTTTT; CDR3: CASSYAINEKLFF
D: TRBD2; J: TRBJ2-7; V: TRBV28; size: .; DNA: TGTGCCAGCAGTGGTCCTAGCGGGAGAGGGGACGAGCAGTACTTC; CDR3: CASSGPSGRGDEQYF